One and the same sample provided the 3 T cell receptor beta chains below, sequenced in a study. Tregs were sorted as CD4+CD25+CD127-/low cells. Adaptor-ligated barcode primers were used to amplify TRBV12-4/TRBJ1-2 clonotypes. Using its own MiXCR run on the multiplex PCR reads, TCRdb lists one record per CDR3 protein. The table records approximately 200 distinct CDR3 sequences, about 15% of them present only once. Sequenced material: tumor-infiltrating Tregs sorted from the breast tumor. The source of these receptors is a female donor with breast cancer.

In DNA, the CDR3 is TGTGCCAGCAGTTTCACCGAAAGGGGCGCCGATGGCTACACCTTC. Its translation: CASSFTERGADGYTF. The V gene is TRBV12-3 or TRBV12-4, the J gene TRBJ1-2; perhaps TRBD1 as D (5 bases). The CDR3 is 15 amino acids. V lost 3 bases, J lost 6 bases, and 17 bases lay in between.

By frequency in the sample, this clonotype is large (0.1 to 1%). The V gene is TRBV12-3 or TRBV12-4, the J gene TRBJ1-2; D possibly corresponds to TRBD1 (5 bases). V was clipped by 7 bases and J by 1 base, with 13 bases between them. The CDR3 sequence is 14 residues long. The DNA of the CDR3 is TGTGCCAGCACTATAGGAGGGGATAACTATGGCTACACCTTC. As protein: CASTIGGDNYGYTF.

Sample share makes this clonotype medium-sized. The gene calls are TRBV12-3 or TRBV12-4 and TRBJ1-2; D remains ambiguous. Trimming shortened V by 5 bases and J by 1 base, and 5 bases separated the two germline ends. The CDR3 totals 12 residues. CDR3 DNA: TGTGCCAGCAGTCTATATAACTATGGCTACACCTTC. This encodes CASSLYNYGYTF.